These T cell receptor beta chains were read from a single sample in a study of cytomegalovirus exposure and HLA in healthy donors. Produced via immunoSEQ multiplex PCR; TCRdb's table is partial and in-frame only. In total, the table holds tens of thousands of clones. Sequences were obtained from PBMCs. All receptors come from a woman aged 60 to 75 in good health and CMV-seronegative. Each CDR3 is given without its conserved first and last residue. The D gene is left open where the match is weak.

D gene	V gene	J gene	CDR3 protein
TRBD1	TRBV29-1	TRBJ2-1	SAGTGSINEQF
TRBD1	TRBV27	TRBJ2-1	ASSRPLYRGTYNEQF
-	TRBV9	TRBJ1-3	ASRQGPSGNTIY
-	TRBV7-2	TRBJ2-3	ASSLSVGGGTDTQY
-	TRBV6-6	TRBJ2-5	ASSGGEETQY
-	TRBV11-2	TRBJ2-1	ASSLDLPGSVDEQF
TRBD2	TRBV6-4	TRBJ2-3	ASSAPRGSGIVDTQY
TRBD2	TRBV7-2	TRBJ2-3	ASSFMLAGTTDTQY
TRBD1	TRBV28	TRBJ2-4	ASSVGQRKNIQY
-	TRBV5-1	TRBJ2-1	ASSQKTSNEQF
-	TRBV7-8	TRBJ1-2	ASSSQASYGYT
-	TRBV9	TRBJ1-2	ASSVATAGHYGYT
TRBD1	TRBV7-2	TRBJ1-4	ASSLAQWTGPIKTNEKLF